This T cell receptor (beta chain) was sequenced for a study of blood T cell repertoires in COVID-19. About the study: Whether acute or convalescent, the COVID-19 samples came from the United States, Italy and Spain.

The table came from immunoSEQ multiplex PCR; TCRdb's copy has only in-frame clones and leaves some out. Of 150,000 to 200,000 clones listed, under 95% are singletons. Ten or more counts support this clone. The CDR3 runs 16 residues. V was shortened by 3 bases and J by 5 bases, with 16 bases between the two germline ends. Germline V gives CDR1 MNHEY, CDR2 SMNVEV (reference sequence). Sequences were obtained from peripheral blood. This clonotype originated in a man between 18 and 29 years old with COVID-19, enrolled during active disease. V and J are TRBV27 and TRBJ1-4; no definite D call. CDR3 DNA sequence: TGTGCCAGCAGTTTTAGCTATACCCACCGAAATGAAAAACTGTTTTTT. Its translation is CASSFSYTHRNEKLFF.